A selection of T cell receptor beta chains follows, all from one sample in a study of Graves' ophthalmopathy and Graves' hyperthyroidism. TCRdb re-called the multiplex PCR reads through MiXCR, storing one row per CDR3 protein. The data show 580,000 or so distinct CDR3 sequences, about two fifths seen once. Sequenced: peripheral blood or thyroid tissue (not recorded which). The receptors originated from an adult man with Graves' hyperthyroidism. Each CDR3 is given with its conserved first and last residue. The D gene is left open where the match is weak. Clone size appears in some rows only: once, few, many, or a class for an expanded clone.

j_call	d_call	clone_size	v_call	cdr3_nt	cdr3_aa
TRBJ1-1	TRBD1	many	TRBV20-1	TGCAGTGCTAGGGATAGACAGGGCGCCATTTGGGACACTGAAGCTTTCTTT	CSARDRQGAIWDTEAFF
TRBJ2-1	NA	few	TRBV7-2	TGTGCCAGCAGCTTAGCGGGGGAACTGTCCAATGAGCAGTTCTTC	CASSLAGELSNEQFF
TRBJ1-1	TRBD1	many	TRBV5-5	TGTGCCAGCAGCCCTGCGACAGGGCCCGTGAACACTGAAGCTTTCTTT	CASSPATGPVNTEAFF
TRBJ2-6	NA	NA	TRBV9	TGTGCCAGCAGCGTGAACGTACGAAAAGCTGGGGCCAACGTCCTGACTTTC	CASSVNVRKAGANVLTF
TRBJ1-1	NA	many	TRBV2	TGTGCCAGCAGAGGAGGAGGACAGCTGGCTTTCTTT	CASRGGGQLAFF
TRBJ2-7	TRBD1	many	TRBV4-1	TGCGCCAGCAGCCAAGAGGCGAGGGGGCACTCCTACGAGCAGTACTTC	CASSQEARGHSYEQYF
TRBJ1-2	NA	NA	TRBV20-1	TGCAGTGCCCCCGCTTCTTACTATGGCTACACCTTC	CSAPASYYGYTF
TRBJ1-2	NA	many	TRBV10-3	TGTGCCATCAACACAGGAAGAGGGGACTATGGCTACACCTTC	CAINTGRGDYGYTF
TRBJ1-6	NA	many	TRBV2	TGTGCCAGCAGCCGGGGAGGGTTATCACCCCTCCACTTT	CASSRGGLSPLHF
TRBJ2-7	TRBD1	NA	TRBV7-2	TGTGCCAGCAGCTTAGCAAGGGGGCGCCTCGGCGAGCAGTACTTC	CASSLARGRLGEQYF
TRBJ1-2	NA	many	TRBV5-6	TGTGCCAGCAGCTTTCCCGAATATGGCTACACCTTC	CASSFPEYGYTF
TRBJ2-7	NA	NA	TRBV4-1	TGCGCCAGCAGCCCCCTGAAGGAGAATTACGAGCAGTACTTC	CASSPLKENYEQYF
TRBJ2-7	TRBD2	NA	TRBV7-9	TGTGCCAGCGGCCAAGGGATAGCGGGAGCGTTCTACGAGCAGTACTTC	CASGQGIAGAFYEQYF